The sequence of this T cell receptor (beta chain) was determined in a study of T-cell reconstitution after alpha-beta-depleted transplantation in children (TCRdb year 2016). Turning to the overall study: The study quantitatively tracked T-cell immune reconstitution after TCRalphabeta/CD19-depleted allogeneic hematopoietic cell transplantation in children using TCR repertoire profiling.

Results and caveats for the whole study, not just this receptor: Over the following months the frequencies of hyperexpanded clones went down, and after one year T-cell counts and TCRbeta diversity were mostly credited to newly produced T cells. In some patients, the high TCRbeta diversity seen at day 60 was put down to recipient T cells and intrathymic progenitors that had survived conditioning. About two months after transplant, the apparently early recovery of alphabetaT-cell counts reportedly depended on just several hundred clones that had expanded rapidly and came from non-depleted graft cells.

From cysteine to phenylalanine, the CDR3 is 15 amino acids long. The retained sequence is limited to the CDR3, 45 bases, with the frame set at the first base. Trimming takes 6 bases from V and 4 bases from J, and the germline ends sit 15 bases apart. The library was obtained by PCR. TCRdb names Illumina HiSeq 2500 as the instrument used. TCR library preparation used molecular barcoding, with unique molecular identifiers applied to normalize quantification of the TCRbeta repertoire. TCRdb took the public reads, trimmed them with fastp at Q25, ran MiXCR for clone calling and kept in-frame beta chains. Rows with one shared CDR3 protein collapse into an entry with the most common genes and DNA. The sample table records about 830,000 distinct CDR3 sequences; around 17% of these occur just once. The ten largest clones capture roughly 5% of the sample. Explained via the paper, the treatment or condition label denotes: allogeneic hematopoietic cell transplantation with graft depleted of TCRalphabeta T cells and CD19 B cells. The transplant recipients were children given TCRalphabeta/CD19-depleted allogeneic hematopoietic cell grafts.

As for this clonotype: Its antigen remains unidentified. Nothing much larger sits one base from this clone, and base qualities are not available.

The specimen comprised PBMCs, mostly from graft donor cells, sampled 360 days after TCRalphabeta/CD19-depleted stem cell transplant. The clonotype was recovered from a male patient aged 10-17 years who had a stem cell transplant for acute lymphoblastic leukemia, so the T cells may come from the graft donor. The V and J segments used are TRBV12-3 or TRBV12-4 and TRBJ2-2; a weak D assignment points to TRBD1 (5 bases agree). DNA sequence: TGTGCCAGCAGCCTCAGGGTCCCAATCACCGGGGAGCTGTTTTTT. This yields the protein CASSLRVPITGELFF.